This T cell receptor beta chain is from a study of blood T cell repertoires in COVID-19. Clones were read by immunoSEQ multiplex PCR, and TCRdb kept only the in-frame ones, dropping some. This table holds approximately 500,000 clones, around nine tenths found once. Sequencing input: PBMCs or T cells enriched from blood (not recorded which). The origin of this receptor is a woman aged 40 to 50 who had recovered from COVID-19.

CDR3 bases: TGCGCCAGCAGCTTGCCGTTAACGGGAGGCTTACAAACGGGGTCCTACAATGAGCAGTTCTTC. Its protein product is CASSLPLTGGLQTGSYNEQFF. The rearrangement links TRBV5-1 to TRBJ2-1; 7 positions match TRBD2. CDR3 length: 21 residues. Germline V gene lookup returns CDR1 SGHRS and CDR2 YFSETQ. The V and J ends lost 1 base and 1 base, in that order; junction bases with no gene match: 20.